These 14 T cell receptor beta chains originate from one sample sequenced in a study of massively parallel sequencing of T cell beta chains. One entry per CDR3 protein, called by TCRdb with MiXCR from the 5' RACE reads. The sample lists about 4,400 distinct CDR3 sequences; roughly two fifths were seen once. Sequencing input: commercial RNA from peripheral blood pooled from many donors. Every receptor here comes from a pool of human donors in good health; the sample was commercial RNA pooled from many donors.

This clonotype was seen once. A much larger clone is a single base away; this may be a read error. The chain carries TRBV11-3 and TRBJ1-1, with D uncertain. The CDR3 contains 10 residues. Germline V CDR1 and CDR2: SGHNT, YENEEA. V gave up 1 base and J gave up 8 bases, with 2 bases separating them. CDR3 sequence: CASSLVEAFF. CDR3 coding DNA: TGTGCCAGCAGCTTAGTAGAAGCTTTCTTT. The full variable domain, rest sourced from reference TRBV11-3 and TRBJ1-1, is EAGVVQSPRYKIIEKKQPVAFWCNPISGHNTLYWYLQNLGQGPELLIRYENEEAVDDSQLPKDRFSAERLKGVDSTLKIQPAELGDSAVYLCASSLVEAFFGQGTRLTVV.

The rearrangement uses TRBV5-1 and TRBJ2-1; 9 bases are a match to TRBD1. The CDR3 is 14 amino acids. CDR1 and CDR2 (germline): SGHRS, YFSETQ. J lost 7 bases, V lost 3 bases, and 5 bases had no gene match. CDR3 sequence (DNA): TGCGCCAGCAGCTGGGACAGGGTAAGGAATGAGCAGTTCTTC. This sequence encodes CASSWDRVRNEQFF.

The table lists this clonotype with a few counts. V usage is TRBV6-4 and J usage is TRBJ2-7; weak D call: TRBD1 (6 bases). Germline V lookup: CDR1 MRHNA, CDR2 SNTAGT. The V and J ends lost 5 bases and 2 bases respectively, with 13 bases between them. This CDR3 comprises 14 residues. The CDR3 region is CASSPPQGTYEQYF. The CDR3 DNA reads as TGTGCCAGCAGTCCCCCCCAGGGGACCTACGAGCAGTACTTC.

The chain employs TRBV20-1 and TRBJ1-1; no clear D gene. CDR1 is DFQATT and CDR2 is SNEGSKA in the germline V gene (reference sequence). The CDR3 is 13 residues long. V was cut by 0 bases and J by 6 bases, with 11 bases left in between. The CDR3 sequence: CSAREKFGAEAFF. CDR3 bases: TGCAGTGCTAGAGAAAAGTTCGGAGCTGAAGCTTTCTTT.

The sample holds a few counts of this clonotype. The rearrangement joins TRBV12-1 to TRBJ1-3; the D call of TRBD1 is as the table states it, not checked on the DNA. TRBV12-1 is shown as a pseudogene. CDR3 size: 15 residues. Here the CDR3 reads CASSFGGQWTNTIYF. CDR3 DNA: TGTGCCAGCAGCTTCGGGGGCCAGTGGACAAACACCATATATTTT.

The chain links TRBV27 to TRBJ2-1; D is perhaps TRBD1 (6 bases). The germline V and J ends were trimmed by 2 bases and 11 bases, with 16 bases remaining between them. Germline V gene data show CDR1 as MNHEY and CDR2 as SMNVEV (reference sequence). The length of the CDR3 is 14 residues. The CDR3 is CASSLAWDTDQQFF. In DNA form, the CDR3 reads TGTGCCAGCAGTTTAGCTTGGGACACTGACCAGCAGTTCTTC.

This clonotype occurred a few times. The rearrangement links TRBV5-6 to TRBJ2-1; 8 bases line up with TRBD2. J was trimmed by 10 bases and V by 0 bases; bases with no gene match: 6. The CDR3 contains 14 residues. Germline V gives CDR1 SGHDT, CDR2 YYEEEE. CDR3 DNA: TGTGCCAGCAGCTTGGTAGCGGGGCTGCTAGAGCAGTTCTTC. Its translation is CASSLVAGLLEQFF.

This clonotype was recorded a few times. The chain employs TRBV20-1 and TRBJ2-1; the match to TRBD2 covers 7 bases. V was clipped by 1 base and J by 4 bases; unmatched bases: 7. The CDR3 totals 15 residues. Germline CDR1 reads DFQATT; CDR2 reads SNEGSKA (reference sequence). The CDR3 spells CSARVRELNYNEQFF. In DNA, the CDR3 is TGCAGTGCTAGAGTGCGGGAGCTAAATTACAATGAGCAGTTCTTC.

This clonotype was counted a few times. The chain uses TRBV20-1 and TRBJ2-1, with TRBD1 matching over 8 bases. J was trimmed by 9 bases and V by 3 bases; bases with no gene match: 4. The CDR3 sequence is 12 residues long. The V gene's germline CDR1 is DFQATT and CDR2 SNEGSKA (reference sequence). CDR3 protein: CSASSGGVEQFF. The CDR3 DNA reads TGCAGTGCTAGTTCAGGGGGCGTTGAGCAGTTCTTC.

This clonotype showed up just a few times. The chain links TRBV20-1 to TRBJ2-1; D assignment may be TRBD1 or TRBD2 (6 bases each). This CDR3 is 11 amino acids long. CDR1 and CDR2 (germline): DFQATT, SNEGSKA (reference sequence). The chain's CDR3 is CGGRGNNEQFF. In DNA, the CDR3 is TGCGGGGGGCGGGGAAACAATGAGCAGTTCTTC.

The genes are TRBV7-6 and TRBJ2-3; D tentatively reads TRBD1 or TRBD2 (5 bases each). V was clipped by 3 bases and J by 2 bases, with 9 bases between them. Germline CDR1 is SGHVS and CDR2 is FNYEAQ. CDR3 length: 14 residues. CDR3 residues: CASSFGGNTDTQYF. The CDR3 DNA sequence: TGTGCCAGCAGCTTTGGGGGAAACACAGATACGCAGTATTTT.

This rearrangement joins TRBV4-1 to TRBJ2-2, with 8 bases aligning to TRBD1. This CDR3 contains 15 residues. V lost 3 bases to trimming and J lost 1 base; unmatched junction nucleotides: 1. CDR1 MGHRA and CDR2 YSYEKL come from the germline V gene. CDR3 residues: CASSHGTGNTGELFF. The CDR3 DNA reads as TGCGCCAGCAGCCACGGGACAGGGAACACCGGGGAGCTGTTTTTT.

The chain has TRBV20-1 and TRBJ1-3, with no clear D. Germline-derived CDR1 and CDR2 are DFQATT and SNEGSKA (reference sequence). The CDR3 length is 14 residues. V was pared by 1 base and J by 0 bases, with 7 bases between. The CDR3 reads CSARVKTSGNTIYF. The DNA for the CDR3 is TGCAGTGCTAGAGTAAAAACCTCTGGAAACACCATATATTTT.

The gene calls are TRBV10-3 and TRBJ2-1; D is unclear. Trimming took 2 bases from V and 5 from J, leaving 10 bases between them. The germline V gene has CDR1 ENHRY and CDR2 SYGVKD. The CDR3 has 14 amino acids. The CDR3 DNA sequence: TGTGCCATCAGTGAGAAATCCGTCAACAATGAGCAGTTCTTC. Protein: CAISEKSVNNEQFF.